Shown below are 17 T cell receptor beta chains from a single sample sequenced in a study of patients and donors after allogeneic stem cell transplantation. One entry per CDR3 protein results from TCRdb running MiXCR on the RT-PCR reads. The table lists about 150,000 distinct CDR3 sequences, over 35% of them singletons, with 40% to 55% in the top ten. The specimen was blood, either unsorted or a sorted T cell fraction (not recorded which). Every receptor here comes from a human donor who was either an allogeneic HSCT recipient or a stem cell or donor lymphocyte infusion donor (not recorded which). It is not recorded whose cells these are; they may come from a transplant donor.

This clonotype was counted a few times. V gene TRBV9 combines with J gene TRBJ2-1; 9 bases match TRBD1. CDR1 and CDR2 (germline): SGDLS, YYNGEE. After removal of 3 bases from V and 5 bases from J, the junction contained 3 bases not matched to a gene. The CDR3 has 14 residues. The CDR3 region is CASSEGQGDNEQFF. CDR3 in DNA: TGTGCCAGCAGCGAGGGACAGGGTGACAATGAGCAGTTCTTC.

Concerning this clonotype: Germline is not matched at one junction end, which may reflect a read error. The chain recombines TRBV10-3 with TRBJ2-3; 7 positions match TRBD2. The CDR3 is 16 residues long. Germline-derived CDR1 and CDR2 are ENHRY and SYGVKD. CDR3 sequence (DNA): TGTGCCATCAGTGATAGCGGGTTCACTAGCACAGATACACAGTATTTT. It yields the protein CAISDSGFTSTDTQYF.

The chain uses TRBV5-8 and TRBJ1-6; D not certain. V lost 5 bases and J 3 bases, leaving 18 bases between the germline ends. Germline V CDR1 and CDR2: SGHTS, YDEGEE. The CDR3 totals 17 residues. CDR3 DNA sequence: TGTGCCAGCAGTCGCGGTCCTGACCTCCTCTATAATTCACCCCTCCACTTT. It encodes CASSRGPDLLYNSPLHF. Full variable domain (rest looked up from reference TRBV5-8 and TRBJ1-6): EAGVTQSPTHLIKTRGQQATLRCSPISGHTSVYWYQQALGLGLQFLLWYDEGEERNRGNFPPRFSGRQFPNYSSELNVNALELEDSALYLCASSRGPDLLYNSPLHFGNGTRLTVT.

This clonotype was observed a handful of times. The chain employs TRBV5-5 and TRBJ1-1; D is undetermined. The CDR3 is made up of 12 amino acids. The V end lost 3 bases, the J end lost 8 bases, and 11 bases lay between the germline ends. Germline V gives CDR1 SGHKS, CDR2 YYEKEE (reference sequence). The CDR3 region has the DNA TGTGCCAGCAGCTACCGGGCACAAGAAGCTTTCTTT. It codes for CASSYRAQEAFF.

This sequence joins TRBV28 and TRBJ1-5, with D tentatively TRBD1 (5 bases). Trimming pared 6 bases from V and 3 bases from J, leaving 12 bases between. Germline CDR1 reads MDHEN; CDR2 reads SYDVKM. The CDR3 sequence is 14 residues long. The CDR3 DNA follows: TGTGCCAGCAGCGAAGACGGGGCCAATCAGCCCCAGCATTTT. Amino acid sequence: CASSEDGANQPQHF.

This clonotype was counted a single time. The chain combines TRBV7-2 with TRBJ2-2, with 8 bases identical to TRBD1. CDR1 and CDR2 from the germline V gene are SGHTA and FQGNSA. This CDR3 contains 14 residues. J was trimmed by 3 bases and V by 7 bases; bases with no gene match: 4. The CDR3 loop is CASTNRGDTGELFF. The DNA of the CDR3 is TGTGCCAGCACCAACAGGGGGGACACCGGGGAGCTGTTTTTT. The whole variable domain, filled in from reference TRBV7-2 and TRBJ2-2, reads GAGVSQSPSNKVTEKGKDVELRCDPISGHTALYWYRQSLGQGLEFLIYFQGNSAPDKSGLPSDRFSAERTGGSVSTLTIQRTQQEDSAVYLCASTNRGDTGELFFGEGSRLTVL.

Only one count was recorded for this clonotype. V gene TRBV12-3 or TRBV12-4 combines with J gene TRBJ2-5; 8 nucleotides line up with TRBD2. V shed 10 bases and J 2 bases; nucleotides not matched to a gene: 6. This CDR3 has 13 residues. CDR3: CATSRGVQETQYF. The CDR3 nucleotides are TGTGCCACCTCGCGGGGGGTTCAAGAGACCCAGTACTTC.

The genes are TRBV27 and TRBJ1-1, with TRBD1 as a possible D gene (6 bases). The CDR3 length is 14 residues. V was cut by 5 bases and J by 6 bases, with 16 bases left in between. Germline V gives CDR1 MNHEY, CDR2 SMNVEV (reference sequence). This CDR3 reads CASSEGGLSSEAFF. The DNA of the CDR3 is TGTGCCAGCAGTGAGGGGGGACTCTCTTCTGAAGCTTTCTTT.

The gene calls are TRBV6-1 and TRBJ1-1; D gene unclear. This CDR3 has 15 residues. Trimming took off 3 bases at V and 1 base at J, with 12 bases between the two ends. Germline V gives CDR1 MNHNS, CDR2 SASEGT. This CDR3 reads CASSDWAAGNTEAFF. The CDR3 DNA follows: TGTGCCAGCAGTGATTGGGCAGCTGGGAACACTGAAGCTTTCTTT.

In this sample, this clonotype turned up a few times. The chain has TRBV20-1 and TRBJ1-6; 11 positions match TRBD1. V lost 6 bases to trimming and J lost 1 base; unmatched junction nucleotides: 8. CDR3 length: 17 residues. The germline V gene has CDR1 DFQATT and CDR2 SNEGSKA (reference sequence). In DNA, the CDR3 is TGCAGTGCGAGGGGACAGGGGGTAAGGTCCTATAATTCACCCCTCCACTTT. Its translation: CSARGQGVRSYNSPLHF.

This clonotype was recorded a few times. The gene calls are TRBV5-1 and TRBJ2-3, with D possibly being TRBD1 (6 bases). The CDR3 totals 13 residues. With 4 bases removed from V and 2 bases from J, the gap between germline ends came to 8 bases. Germline V gives CDR1 SGHRS, CDR2 YFSETQ. In nucleotides, the CDR3 is TGCGCCAGCAGCGCAGGGGTCACAGATACGCAGTATTTT. This gives the protein CASSAGVTDTQYF. Drawing the rest from reference TRBV5-1 and TRBJ2-3, the complete variable domain is KAGVTQTPRYLIKTRGQQVTLSCSPISGHRSVSWYQQTPGQGLQFLFEYFSETQRNKGNFPGRFSGRQFSNSRSEMNVSTLELGDSALYLCASSAGVTDTQYFGPGTRLTVL.

The chain employs TRBV6-5 and TRBJ1-1; 7 nucleotides agree with TRBD1. From germline, CDR1 is MNHEY and CDR2 SVGAGI. This CDR3 has 13 amino acids. The V segment lost 6 bases and the J segment 4 bases; nucleotides outside the gene matches: 5. CDR3 loop: CASRRQGTTEAFF. As DNA, the CDR3 is TGTGCCAGCAGGCGACAGGGAACCACTGAAGCTTTCTTT.

This rearrangement joins TRBV12-3 or TRBV12-4 to TRBJ1-4; weak D call: TRBD1 (5 bases). The length of the CDR3 is 13 residues. Trimming removed 3 bases at V and 7 bases at J, with 9 bases between. CDR3 in DNA: TGTGCCAGCAGTTTGGCAGGGCCTGAAAAACTGTTTTTT. It is translated as CASSLAGPEKLFF.

There are a few counts of this clonotype. This chain connects TRBV7-3 to TRBJ1-1, with a possible D match to TRBD1 (6 bases). This CDR3 region has 14 residues. Per the germline V gene, CDR1 is SGHTA and CDR2 is FQGTGA. The V gene lost 4 bases and the J gene lost 6 bases, with 15 bases spanning the gap. The chain's CDR3 is CASSSQGWGAEAFF. CDR3 DNA: TGTGCCAGCAGCTCTCAGGGGTGGGGCGCTGAAGCTTTCTTT.

The chain joins TRBV7-2 to TRBJ2-3; 9 positions agree with TRBD2. V was pared by 5 bases and J by 2 bases, with 8 bases of the junction left unmatched. The length of the CDR3 is 16 residues. The V gene's germline CDR1 is SGHTA and CDR2 FQGNSA. The CDR3 region has the DNA TGTGCCAGCAGCCCGAGGACTAGCGCGAACACAGATACGCAGTATTTT. Amino acid sequence: CASSPRTSANTDTQYF.

A few counts support this clonotype. V usage is TRBV12-3 or TRBV12-4 and J usage is TRBJ1-1; D gene unclear. Trimming left V 10 bases short and J 1 base short, with 10 bases between. The CDR3 sequence is 12 residues long. The CDR3 spells CATQRGNTEAFF. For the CDR3, the DNA is TGTGCCACCCAGAGAGGGAACACTGAAGCTTTCTTT.

In its sample, this clonotype was seen a few times. The CDR3, as DNA: TGCAGTGCTAGAGATTGGGTGCGGGATGTGGGGGCTGGGGCCAACGTCCTGACTTTC. It codes for CSARDWVRDVGAGANVLTF. This sequence joins TRBV20-1 and TRBJ2-6, with a tentative D call TRBD2 (6 bases). CDR1 and CDR2 (germline): DFQATT, SNEGSKA (reference sequence). V was cut by 0 bases and J by 2 bases, with 20 bases left in between. The CDR3 is 19 residues long.